The 14 T cell receptor beta chains listed next were all sequenced from one sample in a study of T cell responses to AZD1222 COVID-19 vaccine. Clones were sequenced by immunoSEQ multiplex PCR, and TCRdb holds only the in-frame ones, with some missing. Found here are 100,000 or so clones, about 85% of them singletons; the top ten hold under 2.5%. Source: peripheral blood, taken 28 days after the second AZD1222 dose. The receptors were gathered from an adult who received the AZD1222 COVID-19 vaccine.

This chain joins TRBV5-1 and TRBJ1-5, with D perhaps matching TRBD1 (6 bases). The CDR3 contains 15 residues. V gave up 0 bases and J gave up 6 bases, with 13 bases separating them. Germline assignment: CDR1 SGHRS and CDR2 YFSETQ. The chain's CDR3 is CASSLDWGLGQPQHF. CDR3 nucleotides: TGCGCCAGCAGCTTGGATTGGGGGCTCGGTCAGCCCCAGCATTTT.

The chain joins TRBV20-1 to TRBJ2-1, with D perhaps TRBD1 (5 bases). V was pared by 4 bases and J by 5 bases, with 15 bases between. This CDR3 is built from 14 residues. Per the germline V gene, CDR1 is DFQATT and CDR2 is SNEGSKA (reference sequence). CDR3 DNA sequence: TGCAGTGCTATTGACCCCAGGGCCCACAATGAGCAGTTCTTC. Amino acids: CSAIDPRAHNEQFF.

The chain joins TRBV11-2 to TRBJ2-1; D remains unclear. Trimming cost V 1 base and J 8 bases, with 3 bases left between them. Germline CDR1 and CDR2: SGHAT and FQNNGV. CDR3 length: 11 amino acids. The CDR3: CASSLGYEQFF. The DNA of the CDR3 is TGTGCCAGCAGCTTAGGTTATGAGCAGTTCTTC.

The chain uses TRBV7-2 and TRBJ2-7; perhaps TRBD1 as D (6 bases). CDR1 SGHTA and CDR2 FQGNSA come from the germline V gene. The V end was cut by 4 bases, the J end by 6 bases, with 10 bases between. The CDR3 is made up of 12 amino acids. CDR3: CASSYDRLEQYF. CDR3 sequence (DNA): TGTGCCAGCAGCTACGACAGGCTCGAGCAGTACTTC.

This chain uses TRBV20-1 with TRBJ2-1, with D perhaps matching TRBD2 (6 bases). The CDR3 runs to 13 residues. The germline gives CDR1 DFQATT, CDR2 SNEGSKA (reference sequence). V lost 3 bases and J lost 4, with 10 bases in between. Here the CDR3 reads CSASGRGYNEQFF. The CDR3, as DNA: TGCAGTGCTAGTGGGCGGGGTTACAATGAGCAGTTCTTC.

V usage is TRBV6-5 and J usage is TRBJ1-2; a possible D gene is TRBD1 (5 bases). The CDR3 is made up of 13 amino acids. Germline V gene lookup returns CDR1 MNHEY and CDR2 SVGAGI. Trimming stripped 0 bases from V and 4 bases from J, with 6 bases between. CDR3 coding DNA: TGTGCCAGCAGTTACTCGGGGGTCTATGGCTACACCTTC. It specifies CASSYSGVYGYTF.

This chain connects TRBV10-3 to TRBJ1-5; tentatively, D is TRBD1 (5 bases). The length of the CDR3 is 15 residues. The V gene's germline CDR1 is ENHRY and CDR2 SYGVKD. Trimming removed 2 bases at V and 9 bases at J, with 17 bases between. As DNA, the CDR3 is TGTGCCATCAGTGAGAGTCTGGAGGGGAAAGGGCCCCAGCATTTT. As protein: CAISESLEGKGPQHF.

The chain uses TRBV7-3 and TRBJ2-1; 12 bases align to TRBD1. CDR1 is SGHTA, CDR2 FQGTGA, per germline. The CDR3 is made up of 17 amino acids. The J segment lost 8 bases and the V segment lost 0 bases, leaving 8 bases of the junction unmatched. The CDR3 region is CASSLTGTGGSIDEQFF. The CDR3 coding sequence is TGTGCCAGCAGCTTAACGGGGACAGGGGGCTCTATTGATGAGCAGTTCTTC.

The rearrangement uses TRBV28 and TRBJ1-6, with 9 bases aligning to TRBD1. J lost 7 bases, V lost 6 bases, and 10 bases had no gene match. The germline CDR1 and CDR2 sequences are MDHEN and SYDVKM. The CDR3 has 16 residues. CDR3 sequence reads: CASRPTGGAGNSPLHF. The CDR3 DNA follows: TGTGCCAGCAGACCCACAGGGGGCGCCGGGAATTCACCCCTCCACTTT.

This clone has only a few counts. This chain connects TRBV6-5 to TRBJ2-7, with TRBD1 as a possible D gene (6 bases). This CDR3 is built from 12 residues. The ends were cut back, 7 bases at V and 6 bases at J, with 13 bases in the middle. Germline assignment: CDR1 MNHEY and CDR2 SVGAGI. CDR3 residues: CASTQVGGEQYF. The CDR3 DNA reads TGTGCCAGCACCCAAGTAGGGGGCGAGCAGTACTTC.

The CDR3 coding sequence is TGTGCCAGCAGCCGCGGGGGGAGTGAAGCTTTCTTT. It is translated as CASSRGGSEAFF. The chain has TRBV12-3 or TRBV12-4 and TRBJ1-1; tentatively, D is TRBD1 (5 bases). V was cut by 6 bases and J by 7 bases, with 12 bases left in between. The CDR3 length is 12 residues.

The chain links TRBV7-3 to TRBJ1-1, with TRBD1 matching 11 bases. The J segment lost 4 bases and the V segment lost 5 bases, leaving 12 bases of the junction unmatched. Germline CDR1 SGHTA, CDR2 FQGTGA. This CDR3 has 17 amino acids. This CDR3 reads CASSPRGGQGAFTEAFF. CDR3 DNA sequence: TGTGCCAGCAGCCCCAGGGGAGGACAGGGGGCGTTCACTGAAGCTTTCTTT. Using reference TRBV7-3 and TRBJ1-1 for the parts outside the CDR3, the full variable domain is GAGVSQTPSNKVTEKGKYVELRCDPISGHTALYWYRQSLGQGPEFLIYFQGTGAADDSGLPNDRFFAVRPEGSVSTLKIQRTERGDSAVYLCASSPRGGQGAFTEAFFGQGTRLTVV.

The sample holds one count of this clone. The chain employs TRBV27 and TRBJ1-2, with 10 bases identical to TRBD1. J was trimmed by 0 bases and V by 3 bases; bases with no gene match: 1. Germline-derived CDR1 and CDR2 are MNHEY and SMNVEV (reference sequence). CDR3 length: 15 amino acids. The CDR3 nucleotides read TGTGCCAGCAGTTTCGGACAGGGGGCTAACTATGGCTACACCTTC. Its protein product is CASSFGQGANYGYTF.

This chain links TRBV7-2 with TRBJ2-7, with unresolved D. Looked up from germline, CDR1 is SGHTA and CDR2 is FQGNSA. V gave up 5 bases and J gave up 6 bases, with 17 bases separating them. This CDR3 is 14 amino acids long. The CDR3 DNA sequence: TGTGCCAGCAGCCTTGACATCCAGTGGTCCGAGCAGTACTTC. Translation gives CASSLDIQWSEQYF.